This TCR beta chain was observed in a study of shared T cell receptors in the human thymus. The V end was cut by 3 bases, the J end by 0 bases, with 21 bases between. CDR3 length: 19 amino acids. The germline V gene encodes CDR1 SEHNR and CDR2 FQNEAQ (reference sequence). Method: immunoSEQ multiplex PCR; TCRdb's copy keeps in-frame clones and lacks some. The repertoire has some 700,000 clones, around 87% of them found once; the top ten carry around 0.0099%. This sample was shared with a second study, whose subject was human thymus T cells.

The chain recombines TRBV7-9 with TRBJ2-1, with D tentatively TRBD2 (6 bases). This sequence was found in a boy under three years old with a congenital heart defect. The sequencing input was thymocytes. In DNA form, the CDR3 reads TGTGCCAGCAGCTTTGGGACTTTACGCCGCCAGAGCTCCTACAATGAGCAGTTCTTC. Amino acid sequence: CASSFGTLRRQSSYNEQFF.